These 19 T cell receptor beta chains share one sample of origin, sequenced in a study of T cells of healthy individuals. A single record per CDR3 protein comes from TCRdb applying MiXCR to the 5' RACE reads. Among about 100,000 distinct CDR3 sequences listed, 15% to 20% were seen once. The receptors were sampled from a human donor in good health.

The chain has TRBV6-5 and TRBJ2-7; 10 bases are a match to TRBD2. Germline V gene data show CDR1 as MNHEY and CDR2 as SVGAGI. The CDR3 has 18 amino acids. Trimming at V came to 6 bases and at J to 2 bases, leaving 16 bases not matched to a gene. The CDR3 sequence: CASRGALGTSGVTYEQYF. The CDR3 nucleotides read TGTGCCAGCAGAGGGGCCCTGGGTACTAGCGGGGTAACCTACGAGCAGTACTTC.

The gene calls are TRBV19 and TRBJ2-2; 10 nucleotides align to TRBD1. Germline V gives CDR1 LNHDA, CDR2 SQIVND (reference sequence). The CDR3 is 14 residues long. Trimming removed 6 bases from V and 5 bases from J; junction bases left unmatched: 3. The CDR3 region has the DNA TGTGCCAGTAGAGGGACAGGGGTAACCGGGGAGCTGTTTTTT. Encoded protein: CASRGTGVTGELFF.

The chain employs TRBV20-1 and TRBJ2-7; TRBD2 might be the D (5 bases). This CDR3 contains 13 residues. V was pared by 4 bases and J by 2 bases, with 12 bases between. The germline CDR1 and CDR2 sequences are DFQATT and SNEGSKA (reference sequence). The CDR3 loop is CSAKEEPAYEQYF. The CDR3 region has the DNA TGCAGTGCTAAGGAGGAACCAGCCTACGAGCAGTACTTC.

The chain links TRBV6-1 to TRBJ2-7; no clear D gene. CDR1 is MNHNS, CDR2 SASEGT, per germline. V lost 1 base and J lost 7, with 11 bases in between. CDR3 length equals 13 residues. CDR3 sequence reads: CASSEDIRSEQYF. CDR3 DNA sequence: TGTGCCAGCAGTGAAGATATACGCTCTGAGCAGTACTTC.

This clonotype was counted a few times. The chain uses TRBV19 and TRBJ2-2, with D unresolved. V dropped 5 bases and J dropped 4 bases, with 8 bases sitting between them. Germline assignment: CDR1 LNHDA and CDR2 SQIVND (reference sequence). CDR3 length equals 13 residues. The CDR3 coding sequence is TGTGCCAGTAGTCCAATACGCACCGGGGAGCTGTTTTTT. It is translated as CASSPIRTGELFF. The complete variable domain, with remaining parts taken from reference TRBV19 and TRBJ2-2, reads DGGITQSPKYLFRKEGQNVTLSCEQNLNHDAMYWYRQDPGQGLRLIYYSQIVNDFQKGDIAEGYSVSREKKESFPLTVTSAQKNPTAFYLCASSPIRTGELFFGEGSRLTVL.

The J gene is TRBJ2-7, the V gene TRBV12-3 or TRBV12-4, with D tentatively TRBD1 (6 bases). Trimming left V 5 bases short and J 3 bases short, with 20 bases between. The CDR3 loop spans 16 amino acids. The chain's CDR3 is CASSPEVGGRVYEQYF. Written as DNA, the CDR3 is TGTGCCAGCAGTCCTGAGGTTGGGGGCAGGGTCTACGAGCAGTACTTC.

This clonotype was seen a few times. The V call is TRBV20-1, the J call TRBJ2-3; D is possibly TRBD1 (6 bases). Between the trimmed V and J ends, which lost 6 bases and 1 base, there was a span of 20 bases. The CDR3 totals 16 residues. The germline V gene has CDR1 DFQATT and CDR2 SNEGSKA (reference sequence). CDR3 in DNA: TGCAGTGCGTATAGTAGAGGGGGATTTCGCACAGATACGCAGTATTTT. Its translation is CSAYSRGGFRTDTQYF.

This clonotype was recorded at least ten times. V gene TRBV7-8 combines with J gene TRBJ2-2; TRBD2 matches 10 bases. Trimming took 3 bases from V and 2 from J; bases not matched to a gene: 6. This CDR3 is 17 amino acids long. Germline-derived CDR1 and CDR2 are SGHVS and FQNEAQ. The CDR3 DNA reads TGTGCCAGCAGCTTTCCCCCTAGCGGGAGAAACACCGGGGAGCTGTTTTTT. Translating gives CASSFPPSGRNTGELFF.

This rearrangement joins TRBV10-3 to TRBJ2-1; the match to TRBD2 covers 13 bases. The CDR3 runs to 17 residues. Germline values: CDR1 ENHRY, CDR2 SYGVKD. J gave up 9 bases and V 3 bases, and 11 bases lay outside the gene matches. This CDR3 reads CAISDVTSGRALGEQFF. CDR3 sequence (DNA): TGTGCCATCAGTGATGTCACTAGCGGGAGGGCCCTCGGTGAGCAGTTCTTC.

This clonotype is deemed medium-sized (0.01 to 0.1%). CDR3 residues: CASSFTGQGASDEQYF. The CDR3 DNA is TGTGCCAGCAGCTTTACCGGACAGGGAGCGTCGGACGAGCAGTACTTC. The chain links TRBV7-9 to TRBJ2-7; 8 nucleotides line up with TRBD1. The CDR3 contains 16 residues. Germline V lookup: CDR1 SEHNR, CDR2 FQNEAQ (reference sequence). With 3 bases clipped from V and 5 bases from J, the junction kept 12 bases outside the gene matches.

This clonotype was counted ten times or more. The chain joins TRBV6-2 or TRBV6-3 to TRBJ2-1, with D perhaps matching TRBD1 (5 bases). Trimming left V 6 bases short and J 16 bases short, with 19 bases between. Germline V lookup: CDR1 MNHEY, CDR2 SVGEGT. The CDR3 length is 12 residues. CDR3 region: CASSGQGRVRFF. The CDR3 DNA follows: TGTGCCAGCAGCGGTCAGGGCAGGGTGCGATTCTTC.

This clonotype has a handful of counts. The rearrangement links TRBV29-1 to TRBJ1-1, with 9 bases lining up with TRBD1. The V and J ends lost 7 bases and 5 bases, in that order; junction bases with no gene match: 2. CDR1 SQVTM and CDR2 ANQGSEA come from the germline V gene. The CDR3 runs to 11 residues. The CDR3 DNA reads as TGCAGCGGTGACAGGGGGACTGAAGCTTTCTTT. This codes for CSGDRGTEAFF.

This clonotype was detected only a few times. This rearrangement joins TRBV15 to TRBJ2-6; D is possibly TRBD1 (5 bases). The germline V gene encodes CDR1 LNHNV and CDR2 YYDKDF (reference sequence). The CDR3 is 15 amino acids. Trimming removed 5 bases from V and 0 bases from J, with 8 bases in between. The CDR3 DNA sequence: TGTGCCACCAGCCTAGACAGCTCTGGGGCCAACGTCCTGACTTTC. Amino acids: CATSLDSSGANVLTF.

The chain has TRBV28 and TRBJ2-7, with a weak D call TRBD1 (6 bases). This CDR3 has 12 amino acids. Trimming shortened V by 8 bases and J by 3 bases, and 11 bases separated the two germline ends. Germline lookup yields CDR1 MDHEN and CDR2 SYDVKM. CDR3 nucleotide sequence: TGTGCCAGCGGGGGCAGAGACTACGAGCAGTACTTC. Protein: CASGGRDYEQYF.

This clonotype appeared many times. J is TRBJ1-1 and V is TRBV7-8; D ambiguous. The CDR3 is 15 residues long. Germline loops: CDR1 SGHVS, CDR2 FQNEAQ. V gave up 5 bases and J gave up 5 bases, with 18 bases separating them. The CDR3 spells CASSKEGGRDTEAFF. DNA of the CDR3: TGTGCCAGCAGCAAAGAAGGCGGCCGCGATACTGAAGCTTTCTTT.

This clonotype occurred many times. The V and J genes are TRBV6-5 and TRBJ1-2; 9 bases fit TRBD1. With 8 bases clipped from V and 0 bases from J, the junction kept 10 bases outside the gene matches. CDR1 is MNHEY, CDR2 SVGAGI, per germline. CDR3 size: 16 residues. Here the CDR3 DNA reads TGTGCCAGCGGGGGGACAGGGAGAGTAACTAACTATGGCTACACCTTC. Translated, it gives CASGGTGRVTNYGYTF.

There are many counts of this clonotype. This chain uses TRBV6-2 or TRBV6-3 with TRBJ2-2; D might be TRBD2 (6 bases). The CDR3 totals 14 residues. In germline, CDR1 is MNHEY, CDR2 SVGEGT. Deletions cut 8 bases from V and 0 bases from J, with 10 bases between. CDR3 in amino acids: CASVREPNTGELFF. The DNA of the CDR3 is TGTGCCAGCGTACGGGAGCCGAACACCGGGGAGCTGTTTTTT.

J is TRBJ2-7 and V is TRBV5-5; D may be TRBD2 (6 bases). The CDR3 has 16 residues. Germline CDR1 and CDR2: SGHKS and YYEKEE (reference sequence). Between the trimmed V and J ends, which lost 4 bases and 0 bases, there was a span of 17 bases. The CDR3 protein is CASSLGGISFSYEQYF. In DNA form, the CDR3 reads TGTGCCAGCAGCCTTGGGGGGATTTCCTTCTCCTACGAGCAGTACTTC. Based on the CDR3 plus reference TRBV5-5 and TRBJ2-7, the full variable domain is DAGVTQSPTHLIKTRGQQVTLRCSPISGHKSVSWYQQVLGQGPQFIFQYYEKEERGRGNFPDRFSARQFPNYSSELNVNALLLGDSALYLCASSLGGISFSYEQYFGPGTRLTVT.

This clonotype was recorded at least ten times. The chain recombines TRBV4-3 with TRBJ2-3; D call uncertain. Germline V gives CDR1 LGHNA, CDR2 YSLEER. V lost 4 bases to trimming and J lost 0 bases, with 11 bases between them. CDR3 length: 15 residues. The CDR3 sequence: CASSRSSGSTDTQYF. CDR3 DNA: TGCGCCAGCAGCCGTTCCTCGGGTAGCACAGATACGCAGTATTTT.